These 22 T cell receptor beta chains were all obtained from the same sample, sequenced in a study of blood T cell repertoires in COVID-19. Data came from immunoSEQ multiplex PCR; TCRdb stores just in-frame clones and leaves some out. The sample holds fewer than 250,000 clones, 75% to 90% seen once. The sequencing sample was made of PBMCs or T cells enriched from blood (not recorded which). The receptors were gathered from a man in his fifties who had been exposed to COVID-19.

The CDR3 sequence is CASSEGGTEKLFF. Written as DNA, the CDR3 is TGTGCCAGCAGCGAGGGGGGGACAGAAAAACTGTTTTTT. The chain has TRBV9 and TRBJ1-4; tentatively, D is TRBD1 (6 bases). Per the germline V gene, CDR1 is SGDLS and CDR2 is YYNGEE. This CDR3 is built from 13 residues. Trimming took off 3 bases at V and 8 bases at J, with 11 bases between the two ends.

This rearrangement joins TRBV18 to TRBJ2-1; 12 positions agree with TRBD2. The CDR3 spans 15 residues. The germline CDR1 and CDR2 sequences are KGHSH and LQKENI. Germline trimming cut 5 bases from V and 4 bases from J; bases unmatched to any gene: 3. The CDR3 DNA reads TGTGCCAGCTCAGCTCTAGCGGGGGGGTACAATGAGCAGTTCTTC. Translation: CASSALAGGYNEQFF.

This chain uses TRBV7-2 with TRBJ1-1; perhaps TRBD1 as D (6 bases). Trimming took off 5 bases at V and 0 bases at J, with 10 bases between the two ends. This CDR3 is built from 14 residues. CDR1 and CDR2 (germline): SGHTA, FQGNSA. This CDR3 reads CASSPQGMNTEAFF. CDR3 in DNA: TGTGCCAGCAGCCCACAGGGCATGAACACTGAAGCTTTCTTT.

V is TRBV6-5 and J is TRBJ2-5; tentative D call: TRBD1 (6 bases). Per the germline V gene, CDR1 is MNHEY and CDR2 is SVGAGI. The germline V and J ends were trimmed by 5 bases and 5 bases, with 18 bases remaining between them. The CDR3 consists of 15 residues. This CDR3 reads CASSTPGQIRETQYF. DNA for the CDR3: TGTGCCAGCAGTACACCGGGACAAATAAGGGAGACCCAGTACTTC.

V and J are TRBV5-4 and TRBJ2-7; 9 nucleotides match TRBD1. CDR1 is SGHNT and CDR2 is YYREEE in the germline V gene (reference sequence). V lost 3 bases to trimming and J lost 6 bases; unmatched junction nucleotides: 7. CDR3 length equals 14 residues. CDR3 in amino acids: CASSYRGTGIEQYV. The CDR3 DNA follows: TGTGCCAGCAGCTACCGGGGGACAGGGATCGAGCAGTACGTC.

CDR3 nucleotides: TGTGCCAGCAGCCCAGGCAGGGGTCAGCCCCAGCATTTT. It yields the protein CASSPGRGQPQHF. V usage is TRBV11-2 and J usage is TRBJ1-5; possible D gene TRBD1, 6 bases. Between the trimmed V and J ends, which lost 5 bases and 6 bases, there was a span of 11 bases. The CDR3 extends over 13 amino acids. The germline CDR1 and CDR2 sequences are SGHAT and FQNNGV.

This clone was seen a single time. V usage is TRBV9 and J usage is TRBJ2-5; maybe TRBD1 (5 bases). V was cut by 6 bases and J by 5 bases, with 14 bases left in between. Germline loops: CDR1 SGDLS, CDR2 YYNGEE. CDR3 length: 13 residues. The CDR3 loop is CASNSDIGETQYF. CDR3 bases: TGTGCCAGCAACTCGGACATCGGGGAGACCCAGTACTTC.

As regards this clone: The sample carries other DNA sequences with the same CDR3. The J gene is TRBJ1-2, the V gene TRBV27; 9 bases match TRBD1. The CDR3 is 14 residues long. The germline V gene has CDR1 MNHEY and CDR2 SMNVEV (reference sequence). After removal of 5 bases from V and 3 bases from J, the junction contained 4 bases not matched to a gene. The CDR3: CASSLRDRDYGYTF. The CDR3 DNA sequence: TGTGCCAGCAGTCTCCGGGACAGGGACTATGGCTACACCTTC.

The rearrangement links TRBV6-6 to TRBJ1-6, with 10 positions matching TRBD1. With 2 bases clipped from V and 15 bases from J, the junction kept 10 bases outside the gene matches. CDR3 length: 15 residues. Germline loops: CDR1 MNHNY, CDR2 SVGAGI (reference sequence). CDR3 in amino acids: CASSYQRDRGSHLHF. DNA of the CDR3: TGTGCCAGCAGTTACCAAAGGGACAGGGGTTCTCACCTCCACTTT.

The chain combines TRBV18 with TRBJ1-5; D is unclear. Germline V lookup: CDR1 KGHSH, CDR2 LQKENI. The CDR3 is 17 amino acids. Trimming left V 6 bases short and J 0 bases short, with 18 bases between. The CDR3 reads CASSPGLASYSNQPQHF. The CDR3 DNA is TGTGCCAGCTCCCCGGGTCTAGCCTCTTATAGCAATCAGCCCCAGCATTTT.

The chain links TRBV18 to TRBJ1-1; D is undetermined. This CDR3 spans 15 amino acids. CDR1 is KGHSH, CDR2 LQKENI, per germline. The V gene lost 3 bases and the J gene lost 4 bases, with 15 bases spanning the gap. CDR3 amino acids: CASSPELSSVTEAFF. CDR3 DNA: TGTGCCAGCTCACCCGAGTTGAGTAGTGTCACTGAAGCTTTCTTT. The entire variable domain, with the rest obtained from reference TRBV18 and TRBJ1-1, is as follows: NAGVMQNPRHLVRRRGQEARLRCSPMKGHSHVYWYRQLPEEGLKFMVYLQKENIIDESGMPKERFSAEFPKEGPSILRIQQVVRGDSAAYFCASSPELSSVTEAFFGQGTRLTVV.

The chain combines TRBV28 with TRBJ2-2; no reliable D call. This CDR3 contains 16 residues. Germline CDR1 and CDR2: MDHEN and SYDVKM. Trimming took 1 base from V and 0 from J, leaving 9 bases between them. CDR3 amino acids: CASSLSWSTNTGELFF. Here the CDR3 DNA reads TGTGCCAGCAGTTTATCGTGGTCTACGAACACCGGGGAGCTGTTTTTT.

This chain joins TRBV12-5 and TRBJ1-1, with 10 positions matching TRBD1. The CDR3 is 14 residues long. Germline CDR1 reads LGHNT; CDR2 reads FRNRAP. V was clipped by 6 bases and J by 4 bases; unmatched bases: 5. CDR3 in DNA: TGTGCTAGTGGGACAGGGGGCTTAGGCACTGAAGCTTTCTTT. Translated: CASGTGGLGTEAFF.

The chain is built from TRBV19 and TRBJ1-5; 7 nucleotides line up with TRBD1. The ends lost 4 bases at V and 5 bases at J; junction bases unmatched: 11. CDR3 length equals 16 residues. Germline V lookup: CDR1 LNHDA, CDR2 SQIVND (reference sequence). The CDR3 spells CASSTAPGTDDQPQHF. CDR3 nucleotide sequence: TGTGCCAGTAGTACCGCCCCCGGGACAGATGATCAGCCCCAGCATTTT. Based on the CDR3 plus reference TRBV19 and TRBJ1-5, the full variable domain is DGGITQSPKYLFRKEGQNVTLSCEQNLNHDAMYWYRQDPGQGLRLIYYSQIVNDFQKGDIAEGYSVSREKKESFPLTVTSAQKNPTAFYLCASSTAPGTDDQPQHFGDGTRLSIL.

CDR3 sequence: CASSLGGRNYGYTF. The DNA of the CDR3 is TGTGCCAGCAGTTTAGGGGGCAGAAACTATGGCTACACCTTC. The chain links TRBV28 to TRBJ1-2; D is perhaps TRBD1 (6 bases). This CDR3 is 14 amino acids long. The germline V gene encodes CDR1 MDHEN and CDR2 SYDVKM. Trimming took 2 bases from V and 2 from J, leaving 9 bases between them.

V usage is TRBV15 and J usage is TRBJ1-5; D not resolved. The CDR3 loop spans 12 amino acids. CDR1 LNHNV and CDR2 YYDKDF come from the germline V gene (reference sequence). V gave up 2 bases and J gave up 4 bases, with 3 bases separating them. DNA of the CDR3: TGTGCCACCAGCAGAACTAATCAGCCCCAGCATTTT. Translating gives CATSRTNQPQHF.

As DNA, the CDR3 is TGTGCCAGCAGCTTGGCTCCAGTATTGGTGTTCGAAGCTTTCTTT. Translation gives CASSLAPVLVFEAFF. This chain connects TRBV5-4 to TRBJ1-1; no clear D. This CDR3 comprises 15 residues. V was cut by 0 bases and J by 8 bases, with 17 bases left in between. Germline-derived CDR1 and CDR2 are SGHNT and YYREEE (reference sequence). The full variable domain, in which reference TRBV5-4 and TRBJ1-1 provide the parts outside the CDR3, is ETGVTQSPTHLIKTRGQQVTLRCSSQSGHNTVSWYQQALGQGPQFIFQYYREEENGRGNFPPRFSGLQFPNYSSELNVNALELDDSALYLCASSLAPVLVFEAFFGQGTRLTVV.

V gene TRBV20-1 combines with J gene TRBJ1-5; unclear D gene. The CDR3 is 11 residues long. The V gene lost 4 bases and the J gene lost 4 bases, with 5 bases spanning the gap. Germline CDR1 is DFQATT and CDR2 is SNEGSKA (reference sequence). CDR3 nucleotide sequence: TGCAGTGCTACCGGGAATCAGCCCCAGCATTTT. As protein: CSATGNQPQHF.

Written as DNA, the CDR3 is TGCGCCAGCAGCCGCGGGACAGGGGTTGCAACTAATGAAAAACTGTTTTTT. This encodes CASSRGTGVATNEKLFF. V is TRBV5-1 and J is TRBJ1-4; 10 nucleotides match TRBD1. The CDR3 contains 17 residues. CDR1 and CDR2 (germline): SGHRS, YFSETQ. The V gene end was trimmed by 4 bases and the J gene end by 0 bases; junction bases not matched to a gene: 6.

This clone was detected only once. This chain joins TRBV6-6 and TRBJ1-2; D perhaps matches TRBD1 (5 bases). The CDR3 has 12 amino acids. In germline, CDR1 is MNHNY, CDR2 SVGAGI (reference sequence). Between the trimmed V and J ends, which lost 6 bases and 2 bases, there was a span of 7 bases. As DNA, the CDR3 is TGTGCCAGCAGGACAGTGAACTATGGCTACACCTTC. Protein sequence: CASRTVNYGYTF.

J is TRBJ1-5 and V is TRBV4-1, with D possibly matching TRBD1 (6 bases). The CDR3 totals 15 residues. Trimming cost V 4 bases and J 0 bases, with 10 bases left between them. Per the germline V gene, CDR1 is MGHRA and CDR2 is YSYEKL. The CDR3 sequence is CASSPRQASNQPQHF. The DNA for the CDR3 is TGCGCCAGCAGCCCACGACAGGCTAGCAATCAGCCCCAGCATTTT.

CDR3 protein: CASSPIQGGSGNTIYF. The CDR3 DNA reads TGTGCCAGCAGCCCCATACAGGGGGGCTCTGGAAACACCATATATTTT. This sequence joins TRBV7-8 and TRBJ1-3; TRBD1 agrees at 8 bases. Trimming at V came to 5 bases and at J to 0 bases, leaving 6 bases not matched to a gene. This CDR3 is 16 amino acids long. Germline V lookup: CDR1 SGHVS, CDR2 FQNEAQ.